This TCR beta chain derives from a study of blood T cells in healthy people across ages. Using a J-beta primer mix together with a sample-barcoded 5' primer, a second PCR was run for about 6 to 11 cycles. Sequencing of every sample gave 2.5 million or more CDR3-containing paired-end reads. Each CDR3 protein gets one entry after TCRdb re-called the 5' RACE reads with MiXCR. The sample includes under 1,000,000 distinct CDR3 sequences, 46% of them seen just once. Many counts were recorded for this clonotype. V trimming: 2 bases; J trimming: 4 bases; junction bases outside the gene matches: 3. Germline CDR1 and CDR2: SGHRS and YFSETQ. The CDR3 is 14 amino acids. Collection of 8.5 to 10 milliliters of peripheral blood was performed for each donor. Isolating PBMCs gave at least 6 million of these cells per sample.

The sequenced sample was blood. The source of this sequence is a man older than 75 in good health. This chain connects TRBV5-1 to TRBJ1-2; 9 bases agree with TRBD1. The CDR3 nucleotides are TGCGCCAGCAGCTTTGAGACAGGGGGCTATGGCTACACCTTC. Protein sequence: CASSFETGGYGYTF.